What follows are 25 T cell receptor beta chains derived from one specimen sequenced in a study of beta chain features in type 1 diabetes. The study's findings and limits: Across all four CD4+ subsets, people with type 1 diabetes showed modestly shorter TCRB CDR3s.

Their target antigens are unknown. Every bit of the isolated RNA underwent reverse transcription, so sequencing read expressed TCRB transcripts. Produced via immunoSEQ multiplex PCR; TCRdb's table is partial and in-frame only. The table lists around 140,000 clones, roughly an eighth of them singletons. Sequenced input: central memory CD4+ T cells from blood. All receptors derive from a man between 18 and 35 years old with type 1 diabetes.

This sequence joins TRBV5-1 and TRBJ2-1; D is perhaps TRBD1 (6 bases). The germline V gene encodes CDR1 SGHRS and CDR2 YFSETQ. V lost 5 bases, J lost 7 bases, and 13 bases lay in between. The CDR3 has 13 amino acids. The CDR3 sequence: CASSRGLVNEQFF. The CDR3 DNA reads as TGCGCCAGCAGTAGGGGGTTGGTAAATGAGCAGTTCTTC.

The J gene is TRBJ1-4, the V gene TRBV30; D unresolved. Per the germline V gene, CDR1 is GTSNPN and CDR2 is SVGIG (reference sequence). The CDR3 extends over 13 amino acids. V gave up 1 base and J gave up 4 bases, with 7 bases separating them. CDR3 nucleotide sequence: TGTGCCTGGAGTGGGAGTGGTAATGAAAAACTGTTTTTT. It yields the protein CAWSGSGNEKLFF.

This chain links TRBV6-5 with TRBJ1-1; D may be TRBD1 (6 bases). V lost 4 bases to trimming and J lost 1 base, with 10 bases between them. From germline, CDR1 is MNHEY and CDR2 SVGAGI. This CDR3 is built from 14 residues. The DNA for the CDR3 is TGTGCCAGCAGTTCGGGGGCCAGGAACACTGAAGCTTTCTTT. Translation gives CASSSGARNTEAFF.

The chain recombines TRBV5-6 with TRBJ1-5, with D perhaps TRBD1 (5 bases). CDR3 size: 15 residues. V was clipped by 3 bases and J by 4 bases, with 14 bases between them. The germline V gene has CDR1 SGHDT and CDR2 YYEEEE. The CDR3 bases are TGTGCCAGCAGCTCAATGGGGGTGGCGAATCAGCCCCAGCATTTT. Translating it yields CASSSMGVANQPQHF.

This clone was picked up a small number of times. The CDR3 loop is CASSDGQSTDTQYF. CDR3 DNA: TGTGCCAGCAGCGACGGACAGTCCACAGATACGCAGTATTTT. The J gene is TRBJ2-3, the V gene TRBV5-6; a weak D match, TRBD1 (6 bases). Germline V gene lookup returns CDR1 SGHDT and CDR2 YYEEEE. The CDR3 runs 14 residues. Trimming removed 4 bases at V and 2 bases at J, with 11 bases between.

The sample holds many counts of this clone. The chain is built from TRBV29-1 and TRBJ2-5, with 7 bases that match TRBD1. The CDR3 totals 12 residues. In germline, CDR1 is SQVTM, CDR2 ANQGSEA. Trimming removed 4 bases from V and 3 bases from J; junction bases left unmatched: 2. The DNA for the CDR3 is TGCAGCGTTGCAACAGGGGAAGAGACCCAGTACTTC. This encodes CSVATGEETQYF.

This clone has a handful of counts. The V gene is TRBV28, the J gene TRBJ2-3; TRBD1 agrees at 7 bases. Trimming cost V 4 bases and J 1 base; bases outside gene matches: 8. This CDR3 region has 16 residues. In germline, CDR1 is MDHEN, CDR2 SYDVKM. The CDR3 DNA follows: TGTGCCAGCAGTTCCCCCGGGACAGAGCGCACAGATACGCAGTATTTT. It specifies CASSSPGTERTDTQYF.

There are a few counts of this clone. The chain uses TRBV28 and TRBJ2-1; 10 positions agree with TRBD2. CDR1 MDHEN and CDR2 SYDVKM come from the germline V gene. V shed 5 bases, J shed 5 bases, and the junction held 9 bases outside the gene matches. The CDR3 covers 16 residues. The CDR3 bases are TGTGCCAGCAGTCAGATTAGCGGGGGGTCTAACAATGAGCAGTTCTTC. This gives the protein CASSQISGGSNNEQFF.

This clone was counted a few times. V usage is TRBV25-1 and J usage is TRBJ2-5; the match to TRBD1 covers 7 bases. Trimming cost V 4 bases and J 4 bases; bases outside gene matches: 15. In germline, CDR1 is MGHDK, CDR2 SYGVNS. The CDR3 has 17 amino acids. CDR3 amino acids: CASSALARKQGSETQYF. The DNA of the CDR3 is TGTGCCAGCAGTGCCCTGGCACGGAAACAGGGGTCAGAGACCCAGTACTTC.

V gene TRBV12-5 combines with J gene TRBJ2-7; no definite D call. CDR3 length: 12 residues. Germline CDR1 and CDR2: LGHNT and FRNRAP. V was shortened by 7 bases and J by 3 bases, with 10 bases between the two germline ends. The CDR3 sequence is CASVSLRYEQYF. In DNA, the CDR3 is TGTGCTAGTGTATCTCTCCGCTACGAGCAGTACTTC.

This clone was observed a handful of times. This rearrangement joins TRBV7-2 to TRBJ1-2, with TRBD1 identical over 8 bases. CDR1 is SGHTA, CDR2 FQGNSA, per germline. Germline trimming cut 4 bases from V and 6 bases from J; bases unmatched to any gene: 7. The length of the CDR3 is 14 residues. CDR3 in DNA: TGTGCCAGCAGCTACCGGACAGGGAGCGATGGCTACACCTTC. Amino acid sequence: CASSYRTGSDGYTF.

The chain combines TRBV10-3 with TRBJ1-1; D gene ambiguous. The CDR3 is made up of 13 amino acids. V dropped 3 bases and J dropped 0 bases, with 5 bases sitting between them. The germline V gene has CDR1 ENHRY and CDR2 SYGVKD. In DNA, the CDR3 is TGTGCCATCAGTGAACAGCTGAACACTGAAGCTTTCTTT. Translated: CAISEQLNTEAFF.

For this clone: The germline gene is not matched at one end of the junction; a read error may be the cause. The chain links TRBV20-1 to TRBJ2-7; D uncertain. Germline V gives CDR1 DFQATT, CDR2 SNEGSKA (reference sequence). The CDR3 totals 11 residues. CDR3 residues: CSARDWHLVHF. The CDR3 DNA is TGCAGTGCTAGAGATTGGCACCTCGTACACTTC.

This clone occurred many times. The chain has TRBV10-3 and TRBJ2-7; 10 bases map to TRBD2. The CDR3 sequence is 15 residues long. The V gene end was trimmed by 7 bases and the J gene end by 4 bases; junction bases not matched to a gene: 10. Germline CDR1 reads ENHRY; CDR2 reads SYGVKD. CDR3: CAITGGLAETYEQYF. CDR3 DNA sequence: TGTGCCATCACTGGTGGACTAGCGGAAACTTACGAGCAGTACTTC.

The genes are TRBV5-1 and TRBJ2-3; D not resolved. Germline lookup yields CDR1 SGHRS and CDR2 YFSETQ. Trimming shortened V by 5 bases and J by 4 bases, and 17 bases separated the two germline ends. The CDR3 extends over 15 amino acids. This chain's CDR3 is CASSSGLRSPDTQYF. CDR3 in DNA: TGCGCCAGCAGTTCCGGGCTGAGGTCCCCAGATACGCAGTATTTT.

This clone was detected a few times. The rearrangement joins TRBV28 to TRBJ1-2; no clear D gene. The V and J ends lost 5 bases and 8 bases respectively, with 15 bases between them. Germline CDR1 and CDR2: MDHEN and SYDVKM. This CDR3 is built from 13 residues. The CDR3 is CASSPSWVGGYTF. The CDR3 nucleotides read TGTGCCAGCAGTCCAAGTTGGGTCGGCGGCTACACCTTC.

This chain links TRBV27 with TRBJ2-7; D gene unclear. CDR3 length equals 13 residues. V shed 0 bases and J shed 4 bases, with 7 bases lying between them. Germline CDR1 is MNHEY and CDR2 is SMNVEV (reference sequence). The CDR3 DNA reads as TGTGCCAGCAGTTTATCGGGTGGTTACGAGCAGTACTTC. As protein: CASSLSGGYEQYF.

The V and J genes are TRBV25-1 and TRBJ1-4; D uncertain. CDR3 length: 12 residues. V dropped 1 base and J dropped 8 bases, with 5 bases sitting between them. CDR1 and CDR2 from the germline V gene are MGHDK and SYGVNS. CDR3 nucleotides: TGTGCCAGCAGTGAATTCGGAGAAAAACTGTTTTTT. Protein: CASSEFGEKLFF.

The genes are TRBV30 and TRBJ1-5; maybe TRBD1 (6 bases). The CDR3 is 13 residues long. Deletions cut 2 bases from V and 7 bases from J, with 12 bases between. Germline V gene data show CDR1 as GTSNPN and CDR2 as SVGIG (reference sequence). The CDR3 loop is CAWSSGGGQPQHF. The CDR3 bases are TGTGCCTGGAGTTCGGGGGGCGGCCAGCCCCAGCATTTT.

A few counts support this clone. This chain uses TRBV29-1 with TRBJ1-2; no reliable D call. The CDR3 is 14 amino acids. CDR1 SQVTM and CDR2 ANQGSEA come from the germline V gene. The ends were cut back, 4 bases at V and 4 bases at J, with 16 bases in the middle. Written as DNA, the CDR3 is TGCAGCGTTGTATCGGGTCCTGGAGGCTATGGCTACACCTTC. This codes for CSVVSGPGGYGYTF.

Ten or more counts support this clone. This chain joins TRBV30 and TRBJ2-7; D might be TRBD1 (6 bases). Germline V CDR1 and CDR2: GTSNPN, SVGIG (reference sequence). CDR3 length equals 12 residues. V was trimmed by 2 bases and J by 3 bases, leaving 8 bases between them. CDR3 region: CAWSQQGYEQYF. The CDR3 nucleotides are TGTGCCTGGAGTCAACAGGGCTACGAGCAGTACTTC.

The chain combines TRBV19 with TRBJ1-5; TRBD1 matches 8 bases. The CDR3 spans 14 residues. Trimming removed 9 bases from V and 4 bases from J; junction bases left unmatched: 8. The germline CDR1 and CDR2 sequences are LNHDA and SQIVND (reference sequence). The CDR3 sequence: CASRGQGRNQPQHF. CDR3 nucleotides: TGTGCCAGCCGTGGACAGGGACGAAATCAGCCCCAGCATTTT.

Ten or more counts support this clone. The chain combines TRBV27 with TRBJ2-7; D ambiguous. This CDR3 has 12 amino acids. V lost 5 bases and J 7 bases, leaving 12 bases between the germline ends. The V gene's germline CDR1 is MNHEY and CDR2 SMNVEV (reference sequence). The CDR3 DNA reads TGTGCCAGCAGTCCTCGAGTGGGAGAGCAGTACTTC. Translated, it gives CASSPRVGEQYF.

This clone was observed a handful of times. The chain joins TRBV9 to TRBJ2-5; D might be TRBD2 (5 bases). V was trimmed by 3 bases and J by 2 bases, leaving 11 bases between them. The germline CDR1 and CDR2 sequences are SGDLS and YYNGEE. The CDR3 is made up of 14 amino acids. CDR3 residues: CASSAGILQETQYF. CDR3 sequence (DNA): TGTGCCAGCAGCGCCGGGATTTTACAAGAGACCCAGTACTTC. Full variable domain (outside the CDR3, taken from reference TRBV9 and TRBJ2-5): DSGVTQTPKHLITATGQRVTLRCSPRSGDLSVYWYQQSLDQGLQFLIQYYNGEERAKGNILERFSAQQFPDLHSELNLSSLELGDSALYFCASSAGILQETQYFGPGTRLLVL.

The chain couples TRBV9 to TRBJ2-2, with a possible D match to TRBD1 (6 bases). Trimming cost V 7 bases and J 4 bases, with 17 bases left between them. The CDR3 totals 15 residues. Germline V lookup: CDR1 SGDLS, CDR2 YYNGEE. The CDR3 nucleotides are TGTGCCAGCGGACAAACAGGGTCGGCCACCGGGGAGCTGTTTTTT. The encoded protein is CASGQTGSATGELFF.